This TCR beta chain was captured in a study of cytomegalovirus exposure and HLA in healthy donors. The study's findings and limits: Most TCR sequences proved rare, with some public TCRs found in many donors.

The protocol was immunoSEQ multiplex PCR, while the TCRdb copy is restricted to in-frame clones and leaves out a portion. The data contain about 56,000 clones, around 93% of them singletons. J gave up 8 bases and V 5 bases, and 10 bases lay outside the gene matches. The germline V gene encodes CDR1 MRHNA and CDR2 SNTAGT. This CDR3 is built from 15 residues. To note about this clone: Its antigen remains unidentified.

The TCR originated in a young woman in good health and CMV-seropositive. The chain uses TRBV6-4 and TRBJ2-1; TRBD1 agrees at 9 bases. Material for sequencing was PBMCs. In DNA, the CDR3 is TGTGCCAGCAGTCCGGGACAGGGCACTCAGGATGAGCAGTTCTTC. It translates to CASSPGQGTQDEQFF.